This T cell receptor (beta chain) was identified in a study of T cells in Graves' hyperthyroidism and ophthalmopathy. Deletions cut 0 bases from V and 6 bases from J, with 10 bases between. The CDR3 sequence is 14 residues long. In germline, CDR1 is SEHNR, CDR2 FQNEAQ (reference sequence). Thyroid ultrasound and orbital computed tomography, with clinical symptoms and serum thyroxine and TRAb, informed diagnoses. The investigators amplified TCR beta CDR3 regions from RNA transcripts. Researchers ran a first-round RT-PCR on the TCR CDR3 using the HTBI primer set. Each CDR3 protein is one row after TCRdb ran MiXCR on the multiplex PCR reads. This sample has 240,000 or so distinct CDR3 sequences; 16% occur once, and the top ten carry about 30%. General study results and limits: Most expanded thyroid clonotypes above 0.001 recurred in blood. Onset of ophthalmopathy came a median 6.5 months after the model predicted it.

The table lists this clonotype with many counts. Its target is unknown. This TCR was sampled from a young woman with Graves' ophthalmopathy. V gene TRBV7-9 combines with J gene TRBJ2-3, with D perhaps matching TRBD1 (5 bases). The sequenced material came from blood. The CDR3 here is CASSLAQGPDTQYF. In DNA, the CDR3 is TGTGCCAGCAGCTTAGCGCAGGGCCCGGATACGCAGTATTTT.